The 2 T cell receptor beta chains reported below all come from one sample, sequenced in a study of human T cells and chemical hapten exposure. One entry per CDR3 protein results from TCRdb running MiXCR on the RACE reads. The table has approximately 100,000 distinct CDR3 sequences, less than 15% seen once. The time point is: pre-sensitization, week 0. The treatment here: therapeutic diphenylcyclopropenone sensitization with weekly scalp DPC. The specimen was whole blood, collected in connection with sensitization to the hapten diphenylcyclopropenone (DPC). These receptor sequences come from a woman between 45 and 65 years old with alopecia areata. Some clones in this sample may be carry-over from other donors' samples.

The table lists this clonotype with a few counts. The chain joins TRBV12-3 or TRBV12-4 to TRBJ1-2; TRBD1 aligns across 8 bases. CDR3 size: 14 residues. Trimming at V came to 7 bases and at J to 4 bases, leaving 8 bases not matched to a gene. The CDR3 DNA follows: TGTGCCAGCACTCCCCTAACAGGGGGCTATGGCTACACCTTC. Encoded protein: CASTPLTGGYGYTF.

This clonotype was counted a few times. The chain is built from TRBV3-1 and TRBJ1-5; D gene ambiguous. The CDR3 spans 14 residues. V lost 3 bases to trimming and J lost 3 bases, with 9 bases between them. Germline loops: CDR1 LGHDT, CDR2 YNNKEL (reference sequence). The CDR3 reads CASSQATYNQPQHF. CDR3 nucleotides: TGTGCCAGCAGCCAGGCAACCTACAATCAGCCCCAGCATTTT.